This T cell receptor beta chain was captured in a study of control samples from healthy donors and cancer patients. Germline trimming cut 3 bases from V and 5 bases from J; bases unmatched to any gene: 8. From germline, CDR1 is MNHEY and CDR2 SVGAGI. The CDR3 totals 15 residues. Method: immunoSEQ multiplex PCR; TCRdb's copy keeps in-frame clones and lacks some. Counted here are about 90,000 clones, 93% occurring once; the ten biggest clones make up 1.5%. Source material: blood. The rearrangement uses TRBV6-5 and TRBJ2-3; 7 bases map to TRBD2. This TCR was recovered from a woman in her twenties or thirties in good health. For the CDR3, the DNA is TGTGCCAGCAGTTATCGGGAGGCTGGGGGAGATACGCAGTATTTT. Protein: CASSYREAGGDTQYF.